These 18 T cell receptor beta chains originate from one sample sequenced in a study of OX40 agonist ivuxolimab in advanced cancers. Sequencing used immunoSEQ multiplex PCR; TCRdb keeps in-frame clones, though not all of them. The sample has over 85,000 clones, around 85% seen once; the top ten hold roughly 1.5%. The source material was CD4+ or CD8+ T cells sorted from blood, sampled in a trial of the OX40 agonist ivuxolimab. All receptors derive from an adult with an advanced solid tumor such as melanoma, head and neck, liver or kidney cancer.

J is TRBJ1-6 and V is TRBV6-5; D is unclear. The germline CDR1 and CDR2 sequences are MNHEY and SVGAGI. This CDR3 region has 13 residues. Trimming shortened V by 4 bases and J by 1 base, and 2 bases separated the two germline ends. CDR3 in amino acids: CASSWSYNSPLHF. Written as DNA, the CDR3 is TGTGCCAGCAGTTGGTCCTATAATTCACCCCTCCACTTT.

CDR3 bases: TGTGCCAGCAGTTCGCCGGGGCTAGCGAACTCTGGGGCCAACGTCCTGACTTTC. Protein: CASSSPGLANSGANVLTF. The chain employs TRBV27 and TRBJ2-6, with D possibly matching TRBD2 (6 bases). The germline V gene encodes CDR1 MNHEY and CDR2 SMNVEV (reference sequence). The CDR3 covers 18 residues. V lost 4 bases and J 0 bases, leaving 16 bases between the germline ends.

The chain has TRBV30 and TRBJ2-4, with D hard to call. The CDR3 contains 12 residues. The germline gives CDR1 GTSNPN, CDR2 SVGIG (reference sequence). The V end was cut by 1 base, the J end by 7 bases, with 8 bases between. The CDR3 loop is CAWSGIGNIQYF. For the CDR3, the DNA is TGTGCCTGGAGTGGAATCGGGAACATTCAGTACTTC.

The sample holds one count of this clone. This sequence joins TRBV2 and TRBJ1-2, with TRBD1 as a possible D gene (5 bases). The CDR3 has 14 amino acids. From germline, CDR1 is SNHLY and CDR2 FYNNEI. Trimming removed 10 bases from V and 0 bases from J, with 15 bases in between. In DNA form, the CDR3 reads TGTGCCACTCTCCGGGACGGAGCTAACTATGGCTACACCTTC. This encodes CATLRDGANYGYTF.

As regards this clone: An end of the junction does not agree with germline; a read error may underlie this. The J gene is TRBJ2-5, the V gene TRBV7-2; TRBD1 matches at 8 bases. CDR1 and CDR2 from the germline V gene are SGHTA and FQGNSA. The CDR3 extends over 16 amino acids. The DNA of the CDR3 is TGTGCCAGCAGCCTAGCCGGGACAGGCAGACAAGAGACCCAGTACTTC. Translating gives CASSLAGTGRQETQYF. Using reference TRBV7-2 and TRBJ2-5 for the parts outside the CDR3, the full variable domain is GAGVSQSPSNKVTEKGKDVELRCDPISGHTALYWYRQSLGQGLEFLIYFQGNSAPDKSGLPSDRFSAERTGGSVSTLTIQRTQQEDSAVYLCASSLAGTGRQETQYFGPGTRLLVL.

This sequence joins TRBV6-5 and TRBJ1-2, with 7 bases that match TRBD1. The CDR3 contains 13 residues. J lost 10 bases, V lost 3 bases, and 8 bases had no gene match. Germline CDR1 MNHEY, CDR2 SVGAGI. The CDR3 sequence is CASSYTGTADYTF. The CDR3 DNA is TGTGCCAGCAGTTATACCGGGACAGCTGACTACACCTTC.

This clone appeared once. This rearrangement joins TRBV7-7 to TRBJ2-1; TRBD2 might be the D (6 bases). Looked up from germline, CDR1 is SSHAT and CDR2 is FNYEAQ (reference sequence). The CDR3 totals 14 residues. V was clipped by 5 bases and J by 7 bases, with 15 bases between them. CDR3 region: CASSPSHGSNEQFF. CDR3 sequence (DNA): TGTGCCAGCAGCCCGTCGCACGGGAGTAATGAGCAGTTCTTC.

This sequence joins TRBV30 and TRBJ1-3, with D uncertain. Germline CDR1 is GTSNPN and CDR2 is SVGIG (reference sequence). The CDR3 spans 15 residues. Trimming removed 0 bases from V and 1 base from J, with 10 bases in between. CDR3 protein: CAWSVDSSSGNTIYF. Here the CDR3 DNA reads TGTGCCTGGAGTGTAGATAGTTCTTCTGGAAACACCATATATTTT.

The CDR3 DNA reads as TGTGCCAGCAGCTTAGAGCTAGCGTCTGGGGCCAACGTCCTGACTTTC. It codes for CASSLELASGANVLTF. This chain joins TRBV11-2 and TRBJ2-6; D is possibly TRBD2 (6 bases). V lost 0 bases to trimming and J lost 1 base, with 7 bases between them. Looked up from germline, CDR1 is SGHAT and CDR2 is FQNNGV. The CDR3 extends over 16 amino acids.

The rearrangement joins TRBV11-3 to TRBJ1-3; 7 bases fit TRBD1. The CDR3 covers 14 residues. Per germline, CDR1 SGHNT and CDR2 YENEEA. The ends lost 2 bases at V and 5 bases at J; junction bases unmatched: 3. The CDR3 bases are TGTGCCAGCAGCTTAAGGGACAGAAGAAACACCATATATTTT. It codes for CASSLRDRRNTIYF.

The chain has TRBV5-1 and TRBJ2-7; TRBD2 might be the D (5 bases). The germline V gene encodes CDR1 SGHRS and CDR2 YFSETQ. The V end lost 4 bases, the J end lost 4 bases, and 18 bases lay between the germline ends. There are 15 residues in the CDR3. CDR3 loop: CASSPRGGSSYEQYF. The CDR3 DNA follows: TGCGCCAGCAGCCCTCGTGGTGGGAGCTCGTACGAGCAGTACTTC.

The chain employs TRBV14 and TRBJ2-1; possible D gene TRBD1, 6 bases. The ends were cut back, 4 bases at V and 10 bases at J, with 14 bases in the middle. The CDR3 is made up of 13 amino acids. Germline-derived CDR1 and CDR2 are SGHDN and FVKESK. CDR3 coding DNA: TGTGCCAGCAGCCGAGCCAGGGGTGGCGAGCAGTTCTTC. The encoded protein is CASSRARGGEQFF.

The J gene is TRBJ2-7, the V gene TRBV6-5; D remains ambiguous. Trimming took 0 bases from V and 9 from J, leaving 9 bases between them. Per germline, CDR1 MNHEY and CDR2 SVGAGI. This CDR3 contains 12 residues. CDR3 in amino acids: CASSYSTSGQYF. CDR3 nucleotide sequence: TGTGCCAGCAGTTACTCGACGTCCGGGCAGTACTTC.

The rearrangement links TRBV6-1 to TRBJ2-1, with TRBD2 matching over 7 bases. The ends lost 4 bases at V and 6 bases at J; junction bases unmatched: 9. CDR3 length: 15 amino acids. CDR1 and CDR2 (germline): MNHNS, SASEGT. The CDR3 is CASSVRLAASNEQFF. In DNA, the CDR3 is TGTGCCAGCAGTGTTCGCCTAGCGGCCTCCAATGAGCAGTTCTTC.

The chain uses TRBV4-3 and TRBJ1-6, with D unresolved. Trimming pared 0 bases from V and 5 bases from J, leaving 5 bases between. The germline CDR1 and CDR2 sequences are LGHNA and YSLEER. The CDR3 contains 14 residues. The CDR3 coding sequence is TGCGCCAGCAGCCAAGATTTCAATAATTCACCCCTCCACTTT. This codes for CASSQDFNNSPLHF.

The chain links TRBV7-9 to TRBJ1-2; 10 positions agree with TRBD1. V dropped 1 base and J dropped 4; count of bases not matched to a gene: 3. The CDR3 spans 15 residues. The germline gives CDR1 SEHNR, CDR2 FQNEAQ (reference sequence). This CDR3 is CASSLVGTGVYGYTF. DNA of the CDR3: TGTGCCAGCAGCTTAGTGGGGACAGGGGTCTATGGCTACACCTTC. The variable domain in full, with the rest retrieved from reference TRBV7-9 and TRBJ1-2, is DTGVSQNPRHKITKRGQNVTFRCDPISEHNRLYWYRQTLGQGPEFLTYFQNEAQLEKSRLLSDRFSAERPKGSFSTLEIQRTEQGDSAMYLCASSLVGTGVYGYTFGSGTRLTVV.

The chain links TRBV5-1 to TRBJ2-1; a weak D match, TRBD2 (5 bases). The V gene lost 0 bases and the J gene lost 6 bases, with 13 bases spanning the gap. CDR1 and CDR2 (germline): SGHRS, YFSETQ. This CDR3 region has 15 residues. The CDR3 DNA reads as TGCGCCAGCAGCTTGGTCGGGGAGCCTTTCAATGAGCAGTTCTTC. This gives the protein CASSLVGEPFNEQFF.

This chain links TRBV7-2 with TRBJ2-7; D not certain. The ends were cut back, 1 base at V and 4 bases at J, with 8 bases in the middle. This CDR3 spans 13 amino acids. Germline V CDR1 and CDR2: SGHTA, FQGNSA. CDR3 DNA: TGTGCCAGCAGCTTAGGTAGGCAGTACGAGCAGTACTTC. Encoded protein: CASSLGRQYEQYF.